This entry concerns a single TCR beta chain. The antigen is undetermined. Trimming removed 4 bases from V and 12 bases from J; junction bases left unmatched: 11. The CDR3 totals 13 residues. Germline V lookup: CDR1 MNHNY, CDR2 SVGAGI (reference sequence). The data are from a study of cytomegalovirus exposure and HLA in healthy donors. Study as a whole: Of more than 350 genotyped donors, roughly 80% clustered with self-reported Caucasian donors.

General observations from the study: In a later analysis, productive TCRs from donors in an Asian-associated ancestry cluster reportedly carried fewer N-insertions than the cohort mean. Most subjects' HLA-A and HLA-B alleles were reportedly predicted from TCR beta sequences.

A multiplex PCR was run with 60 Vbeta primers and 13 Jbeta primers. Measured with immunoSEQ multiplex PCR; TCRdb has only the in-frame clones, and not every one. The table includes 55,000 to 85,000 clones, less than 80% detected once. V is TRBV6-6 and J is TRBJ2-7; 8 nucleotides align to TRBD1. Source material: PBMCs. The clonotype comes from a woman between 50 and 59 years old in good health and CMV-seronegative. The CDR3, as DNA: TGTGCCAGCAGTTCTAACCAGGGGGCCAGTCTGTACTTC. It yields the protein CASSSNQGASLYF.